These T cell receptor beta chains were read from a single sample in a study of cytomegalovirus exposure and HLA in healthy donors. Using immunoSEQ multiplex PCR, the repertoire was profiled, and TCRdb retains in-frame clones only, with some absent. The sample carries about 80,000 clones, 62% recorded once. Material: PBMCs. Receptors originate from a male donor in good health and CMV-seropositive. The CDR3 runs from the conserved cysteine through the conserved F or W. Size values are once, few and many counts, or a class for expanded clones, and some rows have none.

CDR3	J	V	size	length
CASSASGYGYTF	TRBJ1-2	TRBV2	once	12
CASIQVFSTDTQYF	TRBJ2-3	TRBV6-1	-	14
CASSYSGVFTEAFF	TRBJ1-1	TRBV6-5	few	14
CASGRDYRSMNTEAFF	TRBJ1-1	TRBV5-1	-	16
CASSFGTSGGYTF	TRBJ1-2	TRBV7-8	once	13
CASSFSYNEQFF	TRBJ2-1	TRBV7-2	once	12
CASSSTTSAAGELFF	TRBJ2-2	TRBV7-2	-	15
CSVAVVGETQYF	TRBJ2-5	TRBV29-1	-	12
CASSQLAGGHDEQFF	TRBJ2-1	TRBV27	-	15
CASSPRLAGGHEQFF	TRBJ2-1	TRBV27	-	15
CASSIEGVQGTEAFF	TRBJ1-1	TRBV19	few	15
CASSVSGGYSYEQYF	TRBJ2-7	TRBV9	-	15
CASSRDRSYEQYF	TRBJ2-7	TRBV6-5	-	13
CASSSLSAGLYGYTF	TRBJ1-2	TRBV2	-	15
CASSQHGTLNTEAFF	TRBJ1-1	TRBV4-1	-	15
CASTWDRGGELFF	TRBJ1-4	TRBV6-1	-	13
CAIRVGDTEAFF	TRBJ1-1	TRBV10-3	-	12
CASSFSTGPQETQYF	TRBJ2-5	TRBV7-6	few	15
CASSLTSGSGSEQFF	TRBJ2-1	TRBV9	-	15
CASSLAGRGGTQETQYF	TRBJ2-5	TRBV28	-	17
CASSQGRAGGSNEQYF	TRBJ2-7	TRBV7-2	-	16
CASSLVASGGAMDTQYF	TRBJ2-3	TRBV7-9	-	17
CASRLTGDYGYTF	TRBJ1-2	TRBV6-5	-	13
CASSLSSYEQYF	TRBJ2-7	TRBV6-5	-	12
CASSVDSRMNTEAFF	TRBJ1-1	TRBV2	-	15
CASSSRTGQGSTEAFF	TRBJ1-1	TRBV5-8	few	16
CASSSTGLHEQYF	TRBJ2-7	TRBV5-1	-	13
CASSRDRNTEAFF	TRBJ1-1	TRBV18	-	13
CASSGAGYEKLFF	TRBJ1-4	TRBV2	-	13
CASSWVGGQKNTGELFF	TRBJ2-2	TRBV7-8	-	17
CASSLPPGGENYGYTF	TRBJ1-2	TRBV7-9	-	16
CASSIGTGFVQPQHF	TRBJ1-5	TRBV19	-	15
CASDSGYGTDTQYF	TRBJ2-3	TRBV25-1	once	14